What follows is one TCR beta chain and its context. What it recognizes is unknown. This entry is derived from a study of shared clonotypes between healthy human individuals. Looking at the study overall: The composition of the donors was a couple of women and a few men aged 18 to 49.

Study conclusions and caveats: The expectation was that sequencing depth would affect clonotype sharing among donors. Naive subsets usually exceeded memory subsets in estimated richness.

Naive-designated CD8 cells lacked CD45RO, were positively enriched for CCR7, and omitted terminally differentiated effector memory CD45RA+ cells. On sorted subsets, replicate PCRs used 150 to 250 ng DNA, or 30,000 or so T cell genomes. The repertoire was sequenced with immunoSEQ multiplex PCR; TCRdb's copy has only in-frame clones and lacks some. The sample includes approximately 810,000 clones, approximately 92% of them seen just once. The material sequenced was naive CD8+ T cells sorted from blood. This receptor was obtained from a man aged 25-45 years in good health.

CDR3 bases: TGCAGCGGCGTCGTACTTAACAAGGGAAATGAGCAGTTCTTC. This gives the protein CSGVVLNKGNEQFF. This chain uses TRBV29-1 with TRBJ2-1; the D is unclear. V gave up 7 bases and J gave up 7 bases, with 20 bases separating them. The CDR3 has 14 amino acids. The V gene's germline CDR1 is SQVTM and CDR2 ANQGSEA.